This paragraph reports one T cell receptor beta chain. Antigen: not known. The sample originates from a study of cytomegalovirus exposure and HLA in healthy donors. Looking at the study overall: Drawn from HLA-typed donors, 65 million to 100 million unique TCRs were held in an early data release.

The V gene end was trimmed by 4 bases and the J gene end by 3 bases; junction bases not matched to a gene: 5. The germline V gene has CDR1 LGHNA and CDR2 YSLEER. The CDR3 covers 15 residues. General study results and limits: Reported findings show TCR beta sequences accurately forecast HLA-A and HLA-B alleles in most subjects. In a later analysis, donors in an Asian-associated ancestry cluster reportedly had fewer N-insertions in productive TCRs than the cohort mean.

PCR employed 60 Vbeta and 13 Jbeta primers. Method: immunoSEQ multiplex PCR; TCRdb's copy keeps in-frame clones and lacks some. The sample has 150,000 to 200,000 clones, about four fifths seen once. The source of this sequence is a man aged 25 to 40 in good health and CMV-seropositive. Material for sequencing was PBMCs. This rearrangement joins TRBV4-3 to TRBJ2-1; 8 positions match TRBD2. The CDR3 DNA sequence: TGCGCCAGCAGCCTAGAACGGGGGGGCTACAATGAGCAGTTCTTC. Translating it yields CASSLERGGYNEQFF.